This passage covers 13 T cell receptor beta chains from one sample sequenced in a study of T cell changes during pregnancy in multiple sclerosis. The method was immunoSEQ multiplex PCR; TCRdb's version includes in-frame clones alone and lacks a portion of them. The sample has 38,000 or so clones; 80% to 95% are singletons. The input for sequencing was CD4+ T cells from peripheral blood mononuclear cells, taken in the third trimester of pregnancy. The receptors were sampled from a female donor with multiple sclerosis, enrolled in a pregnancy study.

V and J are TRBV19 and TRBJ2-1, with D maybe TRBD2 (5 bases). V shed 5 bases and J shed 6 bases, with 11 bases lying between them. The CDR3 has 13 residues. In germline, CDR1 is LNHDA, CDR2 SQIVND (reference sequence). The CDR3 here is CASSGRLVNEQFF. The CDR3, as DNA: TGTGCCAGTAGTGGGAGACTGGTCAATGAGCAGTTCTTC.

In this sample, this clone turned up once. V usage is TRBV15 and J usage is TRBJ1-5; perhaps TRBD1 as D (6 bases). V gave up 8 bases and J gave up 1 base, with 21 bases separating them. Germline lookup yields CDR1 LNHNV and CDR2 YYDKDF (reference sequence). This CDR3 is 17 amino acids long. CDR3: CATSSKNGGQSNQPQHF. CDR3 coding DNA: TGTGCCACCTCTTCAAAAAATGGAGGACAGAGCAATCAGCCCCAGCATTTT. Complete variable domain (other parts from reference TRBV15 and TRBJ1-5): DAMVIQNPRYQVTQFGKPVTLSCSQTLNHNVMYWYQQKSSQAPKLLFHYYDKDFNNEADTPDNFQSRRPNTSFCFLDIRSPGLGDTAMYLCATSSKNGGQSNQPQHFGDGTRLSIL.

This rearrangement joins TRBV6-6 to TRBJ2-7; D might be TRBD2 (5 bases). V lost 0 bases, J lost 3 bases, and 9 bases lay in between. Per the germline V gene, CDR1 is MNHNY and CDR2 is SVGAGI (reference sequence). This CDR3 has 14 residues. The CDR3 sequence is CASSYSSGFYEQYF. The CDR3 DNA reads TGTGCCAGCAGTTACTCGAGCGGTTTCTACGAGCAGTACTTC.

V is TRBV11-2 and J is TRBJ2-2; D gene ambiguous. Germline loops: CDR1 SGHAT, CDR2 FQNNGV. Trimming left V 3 bases short and J 0 bases short, with 8 bases between. The CDR3 totals 15 residues. CDR3 DNA sequence: TGTGCCAGCAGCTTCGCCGCTACGAACACCGGGGAGCTGTTTTTT. Protein product: CASSFAATNTGELFF.

This chain uses TRBV11-2 with TRBJ1-4, with unresolved D. Germline loops: CDR1 SGHAT, CDR2 FQNNGV. The length of the CDR3 is 14 residues. V lost 2 bases and J 8 bases, leaving 12 bases between the germline ends. The CDR3 reads CASSLTAGSEKLFF. CDR3 coding DNA: TGTGCCAGCAGCTTAACAGCGGGAAGCGAAAAACTGTTTTTT.

This chain connects TRBV7-8 to TRBJ2-7; D is undetermined. V was cut by 5 bases and J by 5 bases, with 16 bases left in between. From germline, CDR1 is SGHVS and CDR2 FQNEAQ. CDR3 length: 14 amino acids. The CDR3 is CASSANGFGNEQYF. CDR3 in DNA: TGTGCCAGCAGCGCGAACGGGTTCGGAAACGAGCAGTACTTC.

This chain joins TRBV27 and TRBJ2-1; 7 bases are shared with TRBD1. The CDR3 spans 12 residues. Per the germline V gene, CDR1 is MNHEY and CDR2 is SMNVEV (reference sequence). J was trimmed by 12 bases and V by 5 bases; bases with no gene match: 7. The CDR3 nucleotides are TGTGCCAGCAGTAATCGACAGGGCGGGCAGTTCTTC. It codes for CASSNRQGGQFF.

This rearrangement joins TRBV10-3 to TRBJ2-2; TRBD1 agrees at 9 bases. CDR1 ENHRY and CDR2 SYGVKD come from the germline V gene. The V gene end was trimmed by 7 bases and the J gene end by 5 bases; junction bases not matched to a gene: 11. CDR3 length: 16 residues. The chain's CDR3 is CAINAFRDRETGELFF. The CDR3 DNA sequence: TGTGCCATCAACGCATTCCGGGACAGGGAGACCGGGGAGCTGTTTTTT.

The chain uses TRBV6-1 and TRBJ1-1, with 8 bases lining up with TRBD1. The CDR3 has 14 amino acids. The V and J ends lost 6 bases and 1 base, in that order; junction bases with no gene match: 4. CDR1 and CDR2 (germline): MNHNS, SASEGT. The CDR3 is CASRAGTGNTEAFF. The CDR3 DNA reads TGTGCCAGCAGGGCCGGGACAGGGAACACTGAAGCTTTCTTT.

The chain carries TRBV6-6 and TRBJ2-7; D might be TRBD1 (6 bases). This CDR3 is 16 amino acids long. Germline CDR1 is MNHNY and CDR2 is SVGAGI (reference sequence). Trimming pared 2 bases from V and 0 bases from J, leaving 14 bases between. This CDR3 is CASSYEGARGSYEQYF. DNA of the CDR3: TGTGCCAGCAGTTACGAGGGAGCCAGGGGCTCCTACGAGCAGTACTTC.

The chain couples TRBV9 to TRBJ2-5, with 9 bases identical to TRBD1. After removal of 2 bases from V and 4 bases from J, the junction contained 9 bases not matched to a gene. From germline, CDR1 is SGDLS and CDR2 YYNGEE. There are 16 residues in the CDR3. DNA for the CDR3: TGTGCCAGCAGCGTTGGACAGGGGATAGGTTCAGAGACCCAGTACTTC. Protein: CASSVGQGIGSETQYF.

The rearrangement uses TRBV19 and TRBJ1-2; D call uncertain. The CDR3 runs to 16 residues. Germline CDR1 and CDR2: LNHDA and SQIVND (reference sequence). V shed 3 bases and J shed 3 bases, with 17 bases lying between them. CDR3 bases: TGTGCCAGTAGTATGGCCAATCGGGTTTGGGACTATGGCTACACCTTC. It translates to CASSMANRVWDYGYTF.

This chain links TRBV4-1 with TRBJ1-3; D is undetermined. V was clipped by 1 base and J by 0 bases, with 7 bases between them. CDR3 size: 15 residues. Germline-derived CDR1 and CDR2 are MGHRA and YSYEKL. CDR3 residues: CASSQVEASGNTIYF. Written as DNA, the CDR3 is TGCGCCAGCAGCCAAGTGGAGGCCTCTGGAAACACCATATATTTT.